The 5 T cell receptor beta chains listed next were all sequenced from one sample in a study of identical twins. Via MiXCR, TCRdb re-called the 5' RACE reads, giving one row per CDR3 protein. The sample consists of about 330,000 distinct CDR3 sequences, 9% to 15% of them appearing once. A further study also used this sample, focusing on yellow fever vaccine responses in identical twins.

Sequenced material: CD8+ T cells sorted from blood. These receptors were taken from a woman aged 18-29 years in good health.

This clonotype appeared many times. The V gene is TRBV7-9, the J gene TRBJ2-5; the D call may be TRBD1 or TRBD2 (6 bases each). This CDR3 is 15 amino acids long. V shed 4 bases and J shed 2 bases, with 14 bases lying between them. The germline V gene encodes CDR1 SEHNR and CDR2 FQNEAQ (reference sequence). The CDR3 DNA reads TGTGCCAGCAGCTCAGGGGACTCACTACAAGAGACCCAGTACTTC. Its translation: CASSSGDSLQETQYF.

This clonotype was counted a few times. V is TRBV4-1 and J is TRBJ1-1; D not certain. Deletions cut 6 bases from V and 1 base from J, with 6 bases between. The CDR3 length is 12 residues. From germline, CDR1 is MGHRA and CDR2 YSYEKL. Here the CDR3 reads CASRDANTEAFF. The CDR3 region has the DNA TGCGCCAGCAGGGATGCGAACACTGAAGCTTTCTTT.

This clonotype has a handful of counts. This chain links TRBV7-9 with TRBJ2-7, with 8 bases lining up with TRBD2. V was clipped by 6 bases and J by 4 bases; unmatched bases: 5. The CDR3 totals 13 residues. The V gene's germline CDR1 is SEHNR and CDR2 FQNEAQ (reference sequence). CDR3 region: CASRAGEKYEQYF. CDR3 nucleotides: TGTGCCAGCAGAGCGGGGGAGAAGTACGAGCAGTACTTC.

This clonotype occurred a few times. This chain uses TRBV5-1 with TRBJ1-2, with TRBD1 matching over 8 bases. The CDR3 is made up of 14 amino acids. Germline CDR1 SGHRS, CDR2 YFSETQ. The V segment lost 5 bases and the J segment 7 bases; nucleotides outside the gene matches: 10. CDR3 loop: CASSEAGGLAGYTF. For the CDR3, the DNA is TGCGCCAGCAGTGAGGCAGGGGGCTTGGCTGGCTACACCTTC.

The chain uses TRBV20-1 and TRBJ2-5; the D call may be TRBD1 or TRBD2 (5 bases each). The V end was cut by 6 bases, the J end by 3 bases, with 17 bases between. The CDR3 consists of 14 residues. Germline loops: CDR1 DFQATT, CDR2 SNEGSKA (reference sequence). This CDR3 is CSAPGGDGEETQYF. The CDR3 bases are TGCAGTGCCCCTGGGGGAGATGGGGAAGAGACCCAGTACTTC.